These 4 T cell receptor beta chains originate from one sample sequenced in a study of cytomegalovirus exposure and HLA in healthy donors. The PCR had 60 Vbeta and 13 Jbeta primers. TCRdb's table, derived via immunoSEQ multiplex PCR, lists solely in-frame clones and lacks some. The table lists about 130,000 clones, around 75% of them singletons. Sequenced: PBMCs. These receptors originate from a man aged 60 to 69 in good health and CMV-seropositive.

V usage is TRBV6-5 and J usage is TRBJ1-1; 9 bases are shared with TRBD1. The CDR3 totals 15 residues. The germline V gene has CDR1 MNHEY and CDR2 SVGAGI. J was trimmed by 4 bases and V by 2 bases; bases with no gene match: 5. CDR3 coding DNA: TGTGCCAGCAGTTACCCCGGGACAGGGACCACTGAAGCTTTCTTT. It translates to CASSYPGTGTTEAFF.

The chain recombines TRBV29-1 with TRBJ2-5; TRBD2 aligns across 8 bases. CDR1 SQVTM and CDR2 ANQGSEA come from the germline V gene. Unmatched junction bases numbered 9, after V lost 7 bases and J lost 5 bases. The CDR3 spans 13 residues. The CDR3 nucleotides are TGCAGCGGAAGCGGGACTAGTGGGGAGACCCAGTACTTC. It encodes CSGSGTSGETQYF.

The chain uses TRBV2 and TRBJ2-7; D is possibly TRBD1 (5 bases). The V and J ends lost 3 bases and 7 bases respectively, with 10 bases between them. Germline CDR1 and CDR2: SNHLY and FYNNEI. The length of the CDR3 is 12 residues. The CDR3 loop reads CASSEQGGEQYF. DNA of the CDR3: TGTGCCAGCAGTGAGCAGGGTGGGGAGCAGTACTTC.

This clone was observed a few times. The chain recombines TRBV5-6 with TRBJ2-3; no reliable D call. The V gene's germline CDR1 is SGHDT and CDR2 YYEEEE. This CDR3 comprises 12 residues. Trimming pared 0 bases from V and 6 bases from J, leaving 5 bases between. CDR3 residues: CASSLVYDTQYF. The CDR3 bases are TGTGCCAGCAGCTTGGTATATGATACGCAGTATTTT.